The present T cell receptor (beta chain) was sequenced within a study of T cells in narcolepsy. Points from the study as a whole: HCRT-specific and TRIB2-specific autoreactive clonotypes appeared among same-patient CSF and blood CD4+ clonotypes. In some patient and control memory CD4+ samples, autoreactive clones were absent.

Measured with immunoSEQ multiplex PCR; TCRdb has only the in-frame clones, and not every one. Counted here are about 30,000 clones, about four fifths occurring once; the ten biggest clones make up about 0.94%. On this clone: The antigen is undetermined.

The sequence was obtained from a human donor with narcolepsy. The sequenced material came from CD45RA- memory CD4+ T cells from PBMCs.

DNA for the CDR3: TGTGCCAGCAGCCAACTAGACAGCCTGGAGGGCTACACCTTC. This sequence encodes CASSQLDSLEGYTF. The genes are TRBV14 and TRBJ1-2; maybe TRBD1 (5 bases). Trimming pared 2 bases from V and 8 bases from J, leaving 15 bases between. The CDR3 length is 14 residues. The germline gives CDR1 SGHDN, CDR2 FVKESK.